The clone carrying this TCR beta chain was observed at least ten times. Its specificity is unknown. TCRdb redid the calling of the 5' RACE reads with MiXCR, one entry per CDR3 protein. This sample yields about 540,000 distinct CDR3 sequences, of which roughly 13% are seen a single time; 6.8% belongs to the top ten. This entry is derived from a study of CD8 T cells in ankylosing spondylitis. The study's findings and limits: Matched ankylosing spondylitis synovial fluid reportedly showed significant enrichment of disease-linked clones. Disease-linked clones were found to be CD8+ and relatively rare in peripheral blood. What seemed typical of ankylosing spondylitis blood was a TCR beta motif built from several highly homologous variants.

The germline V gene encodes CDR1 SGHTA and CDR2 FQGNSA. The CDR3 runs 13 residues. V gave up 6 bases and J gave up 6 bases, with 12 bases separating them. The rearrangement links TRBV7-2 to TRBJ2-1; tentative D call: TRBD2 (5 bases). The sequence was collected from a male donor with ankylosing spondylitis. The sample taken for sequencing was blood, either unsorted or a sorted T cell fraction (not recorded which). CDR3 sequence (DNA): TGTGCCAGCAGGAATAGCGTTGGCAATGAGCAGTTCTTC. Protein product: CASRNSVGNEQFF.